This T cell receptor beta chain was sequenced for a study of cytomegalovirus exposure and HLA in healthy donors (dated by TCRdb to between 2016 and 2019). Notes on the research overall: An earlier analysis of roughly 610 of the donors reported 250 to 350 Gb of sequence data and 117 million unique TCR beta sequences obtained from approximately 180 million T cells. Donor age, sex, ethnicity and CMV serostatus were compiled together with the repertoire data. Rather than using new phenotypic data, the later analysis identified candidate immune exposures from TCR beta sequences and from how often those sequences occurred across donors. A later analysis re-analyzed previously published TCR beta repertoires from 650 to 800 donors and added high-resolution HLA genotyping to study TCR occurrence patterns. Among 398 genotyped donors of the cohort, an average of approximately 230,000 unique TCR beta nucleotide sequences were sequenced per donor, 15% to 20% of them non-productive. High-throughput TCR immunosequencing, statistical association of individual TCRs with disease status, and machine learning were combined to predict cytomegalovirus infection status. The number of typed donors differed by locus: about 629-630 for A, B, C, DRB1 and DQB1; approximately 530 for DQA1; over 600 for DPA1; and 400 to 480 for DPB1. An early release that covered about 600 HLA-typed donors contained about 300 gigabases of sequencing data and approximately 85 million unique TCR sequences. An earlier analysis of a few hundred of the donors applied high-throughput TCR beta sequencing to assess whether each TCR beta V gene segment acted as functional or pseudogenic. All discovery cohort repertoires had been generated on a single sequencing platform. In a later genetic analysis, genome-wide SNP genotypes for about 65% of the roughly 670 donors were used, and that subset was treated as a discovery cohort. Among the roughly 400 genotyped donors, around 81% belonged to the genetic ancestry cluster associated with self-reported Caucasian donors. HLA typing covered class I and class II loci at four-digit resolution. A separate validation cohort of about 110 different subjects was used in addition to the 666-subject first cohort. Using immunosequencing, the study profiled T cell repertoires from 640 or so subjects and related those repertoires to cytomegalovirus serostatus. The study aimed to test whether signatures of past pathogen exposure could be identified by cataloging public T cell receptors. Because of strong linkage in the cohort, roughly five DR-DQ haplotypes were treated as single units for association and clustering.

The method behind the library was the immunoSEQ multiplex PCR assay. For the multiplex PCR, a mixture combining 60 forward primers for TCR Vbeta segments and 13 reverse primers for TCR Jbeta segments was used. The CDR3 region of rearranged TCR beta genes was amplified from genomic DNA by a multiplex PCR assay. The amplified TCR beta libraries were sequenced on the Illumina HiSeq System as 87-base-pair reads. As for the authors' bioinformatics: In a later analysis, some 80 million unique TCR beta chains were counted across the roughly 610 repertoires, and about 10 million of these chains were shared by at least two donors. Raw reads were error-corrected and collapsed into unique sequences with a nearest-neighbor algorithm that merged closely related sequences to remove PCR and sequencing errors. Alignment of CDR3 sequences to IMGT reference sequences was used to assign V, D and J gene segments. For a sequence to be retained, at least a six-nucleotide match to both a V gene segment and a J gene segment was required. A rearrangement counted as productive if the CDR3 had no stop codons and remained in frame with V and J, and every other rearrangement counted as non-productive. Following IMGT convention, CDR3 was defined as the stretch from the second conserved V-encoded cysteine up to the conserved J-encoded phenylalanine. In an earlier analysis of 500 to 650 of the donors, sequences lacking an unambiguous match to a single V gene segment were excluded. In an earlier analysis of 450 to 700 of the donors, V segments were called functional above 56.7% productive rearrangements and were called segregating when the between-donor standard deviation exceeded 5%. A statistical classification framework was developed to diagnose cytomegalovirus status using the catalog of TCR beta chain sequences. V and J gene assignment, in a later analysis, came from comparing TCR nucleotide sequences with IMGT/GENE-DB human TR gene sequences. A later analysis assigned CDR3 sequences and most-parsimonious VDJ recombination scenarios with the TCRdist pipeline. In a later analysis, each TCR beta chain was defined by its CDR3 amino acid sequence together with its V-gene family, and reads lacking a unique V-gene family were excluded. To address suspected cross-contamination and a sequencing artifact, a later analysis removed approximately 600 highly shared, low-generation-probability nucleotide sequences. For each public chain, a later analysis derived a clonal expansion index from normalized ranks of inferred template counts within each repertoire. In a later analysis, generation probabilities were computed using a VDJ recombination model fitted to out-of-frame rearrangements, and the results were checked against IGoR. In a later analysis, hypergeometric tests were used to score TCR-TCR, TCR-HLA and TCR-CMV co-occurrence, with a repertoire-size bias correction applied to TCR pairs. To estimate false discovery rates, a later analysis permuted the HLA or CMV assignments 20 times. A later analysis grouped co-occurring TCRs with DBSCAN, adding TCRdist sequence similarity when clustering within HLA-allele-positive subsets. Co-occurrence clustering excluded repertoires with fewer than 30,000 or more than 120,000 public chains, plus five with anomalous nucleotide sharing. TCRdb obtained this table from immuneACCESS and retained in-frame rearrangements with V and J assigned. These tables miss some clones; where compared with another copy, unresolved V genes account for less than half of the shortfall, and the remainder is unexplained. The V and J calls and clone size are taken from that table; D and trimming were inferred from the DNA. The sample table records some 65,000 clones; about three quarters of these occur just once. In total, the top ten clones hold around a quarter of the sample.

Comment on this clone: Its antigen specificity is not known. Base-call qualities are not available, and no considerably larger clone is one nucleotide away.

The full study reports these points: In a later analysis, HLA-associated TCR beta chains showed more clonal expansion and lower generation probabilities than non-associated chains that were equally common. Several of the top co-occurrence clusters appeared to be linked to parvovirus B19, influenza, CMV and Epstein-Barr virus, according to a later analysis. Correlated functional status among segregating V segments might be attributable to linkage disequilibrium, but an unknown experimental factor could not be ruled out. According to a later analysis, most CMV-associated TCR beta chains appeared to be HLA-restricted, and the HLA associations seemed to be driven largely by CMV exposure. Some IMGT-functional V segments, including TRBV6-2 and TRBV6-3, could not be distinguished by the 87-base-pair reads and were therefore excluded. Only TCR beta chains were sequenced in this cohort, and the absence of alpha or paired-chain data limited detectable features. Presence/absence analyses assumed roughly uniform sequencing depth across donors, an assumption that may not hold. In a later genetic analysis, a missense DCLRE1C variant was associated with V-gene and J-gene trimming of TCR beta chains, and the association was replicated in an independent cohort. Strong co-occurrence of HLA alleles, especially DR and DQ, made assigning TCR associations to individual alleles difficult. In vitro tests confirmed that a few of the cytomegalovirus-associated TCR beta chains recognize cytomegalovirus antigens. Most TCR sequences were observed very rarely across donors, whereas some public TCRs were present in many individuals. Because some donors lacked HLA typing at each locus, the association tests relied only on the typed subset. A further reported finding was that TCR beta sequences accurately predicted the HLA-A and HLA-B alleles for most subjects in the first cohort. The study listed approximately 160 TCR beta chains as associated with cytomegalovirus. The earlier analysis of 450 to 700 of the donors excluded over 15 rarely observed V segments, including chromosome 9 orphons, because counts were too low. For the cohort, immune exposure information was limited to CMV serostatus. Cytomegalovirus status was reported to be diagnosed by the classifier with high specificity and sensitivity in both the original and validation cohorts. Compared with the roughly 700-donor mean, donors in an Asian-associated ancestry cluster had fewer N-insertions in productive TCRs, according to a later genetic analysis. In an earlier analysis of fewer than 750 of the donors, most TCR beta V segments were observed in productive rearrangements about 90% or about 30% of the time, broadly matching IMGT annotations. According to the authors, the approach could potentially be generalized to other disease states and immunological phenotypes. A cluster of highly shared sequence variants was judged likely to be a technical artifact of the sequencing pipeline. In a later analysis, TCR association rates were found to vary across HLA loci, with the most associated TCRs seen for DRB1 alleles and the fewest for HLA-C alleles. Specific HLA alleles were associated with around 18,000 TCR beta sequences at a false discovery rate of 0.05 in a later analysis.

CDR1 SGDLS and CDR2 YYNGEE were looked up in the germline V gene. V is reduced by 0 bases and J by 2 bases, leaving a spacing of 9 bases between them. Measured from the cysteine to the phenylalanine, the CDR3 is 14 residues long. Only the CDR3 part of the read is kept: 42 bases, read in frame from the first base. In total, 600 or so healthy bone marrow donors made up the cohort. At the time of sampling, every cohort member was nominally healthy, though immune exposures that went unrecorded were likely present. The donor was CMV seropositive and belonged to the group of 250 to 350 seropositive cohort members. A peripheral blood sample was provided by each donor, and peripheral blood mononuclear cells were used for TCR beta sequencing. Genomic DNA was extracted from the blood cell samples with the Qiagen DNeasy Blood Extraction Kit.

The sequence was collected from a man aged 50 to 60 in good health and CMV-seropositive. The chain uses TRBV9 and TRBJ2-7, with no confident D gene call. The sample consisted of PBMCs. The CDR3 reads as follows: CASSVVEIPYEQYF. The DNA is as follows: TGTGCCAGCAGCGTAGTAGAGATACCCTACGAGCAGTACTTC.